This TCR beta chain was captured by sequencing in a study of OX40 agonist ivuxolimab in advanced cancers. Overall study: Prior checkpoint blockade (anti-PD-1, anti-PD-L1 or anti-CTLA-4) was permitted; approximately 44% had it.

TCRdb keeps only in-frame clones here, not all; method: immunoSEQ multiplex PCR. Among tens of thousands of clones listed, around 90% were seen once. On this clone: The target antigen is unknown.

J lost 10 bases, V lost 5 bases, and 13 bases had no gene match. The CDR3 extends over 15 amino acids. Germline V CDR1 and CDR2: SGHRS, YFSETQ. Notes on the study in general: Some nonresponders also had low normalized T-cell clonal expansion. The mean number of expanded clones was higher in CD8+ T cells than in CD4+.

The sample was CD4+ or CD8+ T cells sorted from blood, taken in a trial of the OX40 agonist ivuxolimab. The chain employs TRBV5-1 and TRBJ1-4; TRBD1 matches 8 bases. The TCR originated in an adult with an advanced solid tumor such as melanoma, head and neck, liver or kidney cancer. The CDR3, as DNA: TGCGCCAGCAGACTCACCCGCCAGGGGGCCGGAAAACTGTTTTTT. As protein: CASRLTRQGAGKLFF.